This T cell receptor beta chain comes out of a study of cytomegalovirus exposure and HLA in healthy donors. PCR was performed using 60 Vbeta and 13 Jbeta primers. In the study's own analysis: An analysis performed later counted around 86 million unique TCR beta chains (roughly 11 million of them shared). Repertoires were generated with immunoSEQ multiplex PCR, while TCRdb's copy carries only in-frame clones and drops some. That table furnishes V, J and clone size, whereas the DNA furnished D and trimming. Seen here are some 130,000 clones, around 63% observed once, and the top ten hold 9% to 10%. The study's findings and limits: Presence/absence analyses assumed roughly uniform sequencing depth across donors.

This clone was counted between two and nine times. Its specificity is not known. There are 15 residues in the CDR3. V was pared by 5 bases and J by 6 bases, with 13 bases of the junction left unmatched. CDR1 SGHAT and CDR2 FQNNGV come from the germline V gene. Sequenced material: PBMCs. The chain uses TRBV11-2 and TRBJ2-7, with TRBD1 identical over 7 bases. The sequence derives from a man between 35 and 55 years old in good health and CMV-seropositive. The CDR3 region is CASSALTGVGAEQYF. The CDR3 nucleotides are TGTGCCAGCAGCGCTTTAACAGGGGTTGGGGCCGAGCAGTACTTC.